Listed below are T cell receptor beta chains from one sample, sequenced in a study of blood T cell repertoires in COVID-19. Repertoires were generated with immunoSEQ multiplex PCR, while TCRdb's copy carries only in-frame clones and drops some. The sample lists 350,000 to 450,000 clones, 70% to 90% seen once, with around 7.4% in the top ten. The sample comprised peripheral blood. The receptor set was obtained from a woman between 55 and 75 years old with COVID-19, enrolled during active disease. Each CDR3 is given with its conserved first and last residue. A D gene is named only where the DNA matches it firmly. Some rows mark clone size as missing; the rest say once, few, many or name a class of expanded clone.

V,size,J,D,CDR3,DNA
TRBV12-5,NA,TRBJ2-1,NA,CASGLLQGPYNEQFF,TGTGCTAGTGGTTTGTTACAGGGCCCCTACAATGAGCAGTTCTTC
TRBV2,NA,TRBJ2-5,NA,CASKWSREETQYF,TGTGCCAGCAAGTGGTCCAGGGAAGAGACCCAGTACTTC
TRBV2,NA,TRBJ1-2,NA,CASSEYRDGGYTF,TGTGCCAGCAGTGAATACAGGGACGGTGGCTACACCTTC
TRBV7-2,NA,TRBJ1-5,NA,CASSFAAAGHQPQHF,TGTGCCAGCAGCTTCGCGGCGGCAGGGCATCAGCCCCAGCATTTT
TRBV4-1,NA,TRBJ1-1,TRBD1,CASSAPGQGHFGEAFF,TGCGCCAGCAGCGCACCGGGACAGGGCCATTTCGGGGAAGCTTTCTTT
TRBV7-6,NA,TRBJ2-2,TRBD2,CASSLGGGAWIGELFF,TGTGCCAGCAGCTTAGGCGGGGGGGCTTGGATCGGGGAGCTGTTTTTT
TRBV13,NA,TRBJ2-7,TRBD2,CASSLAKRGVYEQYF,TGTGCCAGCAGCTTAGCTAAGCGGGGGGTGTACGAGCAGTACTTC
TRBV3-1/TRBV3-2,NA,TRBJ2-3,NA,CASSQEATDTQYF,TGTGCCAGCAGCCAAGAGGCAACAGATACGCAGTATTTT
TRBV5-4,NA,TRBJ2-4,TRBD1,CASSLGQGRTKNIQYF,TGTGCCAGCAGCTTGGGACAGGGGCGGACCAAAAACATTCAGTACTTC
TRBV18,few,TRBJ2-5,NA,CASSPSDQETQYF,TGTGCCAGCTCACCATCAGACCAAGAGACCCAGTACTTC
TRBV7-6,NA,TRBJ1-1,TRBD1,CASSPRQGTMNTEAFF,TGTGCCAGCAGCCCCCGACAGGGCACCATGAACACTGAAGCTTTCTTT
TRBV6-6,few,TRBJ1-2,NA,CASSVIYGYTF,TGTGCCAGCAGCGTAATCTATGGCTACACCTTC
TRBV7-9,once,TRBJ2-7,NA,CASSSSRGREQYF,TGTGCCAGCAGCTCCTCCCGCGGTCGAGAGCAGTACTTC
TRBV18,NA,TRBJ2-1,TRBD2,CASSPPVSGGRVLYEQFF,TGTGCCAGCTCACCACCGGTCAGCGGGGGGCGGGTCCTCTATGAGCAGTTCTTC
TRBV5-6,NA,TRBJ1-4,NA,CASSLRGVNEKLFF,TGTGCCAGCAGCTTGCGGGGGGTTAATGAAAAACTGTTTTTT
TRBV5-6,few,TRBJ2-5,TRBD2,CASSLARGGQETQYF,TGTGCCAGCAGCTTGGCGCGGGGGGGCCAAGAGACCCAGTACTTC
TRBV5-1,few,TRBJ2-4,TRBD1,CASSDRQGGNIQYF,TGCGCCAGCAGCGACAGACAGGGGGGAAACATTCAGTACTTC
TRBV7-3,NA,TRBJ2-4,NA,CASSLRVTIDRLAKNIQYF,TGTGCCAGCAGCTTAAGAGTAACAATTGACAGATTAGCCAAAAACATTCAGTACTTC
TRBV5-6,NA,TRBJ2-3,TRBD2,CASSFPRGGRHTQYF,TGTGCCAGCAGCTTTCCGCGGGGGGGCCGGCATACGCAGTATTTT
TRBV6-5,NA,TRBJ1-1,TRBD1,CASSRQQGAGAFF,TGTGCCAGCAGTAGACAACAGGGGGCTGGGGCTTTCTTT
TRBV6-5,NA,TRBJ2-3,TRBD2,CASSFWTSGGYTQYF,TGTGCCAGCAGTTTTTGGACTAGCGGGGGCTATACGCAGTATTTT
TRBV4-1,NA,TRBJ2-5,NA,CASSQDRGQQETQYF,TGCGCCAGCAGCCAAGATCGAGGACAGCAAGAGACCCAGTACTTC
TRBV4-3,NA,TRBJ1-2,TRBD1,CASSQMDRPLHGYTF,TGCGCCAGCAGCCAAATGGACAGGCCCCTCCATGGCTACACCTTC
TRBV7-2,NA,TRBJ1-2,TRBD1,CASSRTTGAQGYTF,TGTGCCAGCAGCCGTACGACAGGGGCTCAAGGCTACACCTTC
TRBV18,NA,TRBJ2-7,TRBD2,CASSPPTGGEQYF,TGTGCCAGCTCACCACCGACGGGGGGCGAGCAGTACTTC
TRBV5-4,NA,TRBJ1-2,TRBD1,CASSLKGQGAGRYGYTF,TGTGCCAGCAGCTTGAAGGGACAGGGAGCGGGGAGGTATGGCTACACCTTC
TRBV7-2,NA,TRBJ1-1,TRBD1,CASSWDRGSSEAFF,TGTGCCAGCAGCTGGGACAGGGGTTCATCTGAAGCTTTCTTT
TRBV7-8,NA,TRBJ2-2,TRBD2,CASSLGGGLATGELFF,TGTGCCAGCAGCTTAGGCGGGGGGCTTGCCACCGGGGAGCTGTTTTTT
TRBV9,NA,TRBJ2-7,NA,CASSVGAGVYEQYF,TGTGCCAGCAGCGTAGGGGCAGGGGTATACGAGCAGTACTTC
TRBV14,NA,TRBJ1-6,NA,CASSHWTENSPLHF,TGTGCCAGCAGCCACTGGACTGAAAATTCACCCCTCCACTTT
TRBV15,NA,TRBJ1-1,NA,CATSSRRGLGAFF,TGTGCCACCAGCTCCCGGCGGGGGTTGGGTGCTTTCTTT
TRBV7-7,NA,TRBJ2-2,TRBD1,CASSARGQGTGELFF,TGTGCCAGCAGCGCCCGAGGACAGGGGACCGGGGAGCTGTTTTTT
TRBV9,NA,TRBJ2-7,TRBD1,CASSLTTGTGFYEQYF,TGTGCCAGCAGCCTAACGACCGGGACAGGGTTTTACGAGCAGTACTTC